The clone carrying this T cell receptor beta chain was found a few times. Its antigen is not known. The sample belongs to a study of T cells after yellow fever vaccination. General study results and limits: Booster samples showed a return of most primary-vaccination clones (roughly 96% CD4, approximately 85% CD8). Clonotypes appearing in both CD4 and CD8 compartments existed, and their share was small.

The CDR3 extends over 14 amino acids. V was shortened by 2 bases and J by 7 bases, with 9 bases between the two germline ends. TCRdb used MiXCR to reprocess the 5' RACE reads, holding one entry per CDR3 protein. The sample yields a few hundred thousand distinct CDR3 sequences, 6.8% seen once. The source material was PBMCs, sampled around 45 days after the first yellow fever vaccination. This clonotype was obtained from a young man who received the YFV17D yellow fever vaccine. The genes are TRBV12-3 or TRBV12-4 and TRBJ1-6; D ambiguous. The CDR3 is CASSLNIGNSPLHF. The CDR3 DNA reads TGTGCCAGCAGTTTAAACATCGGGAATTCACCCCTCCACTTT.